This T cell receptor beta chain was identified in a study of cytomegalovirus exposure and HLA in healthy donors. Regarding this clone: Its antigen is still unknown.

Findings of the study overall: Indistinguishability led to the exclusion of some V segments, TRBV6-2 and TRBV6-3 included.

The PCR made use of 60 Vbeta and 13 Jbeta primers. Sequencing was performed with immunoSEQ multiplex PCR; in TCRdb, only in-frame clones are kept and a portion is missing. Among 100,000 to 150,000 clones listed, roughly three quarters were seen once. Germline V lookup: CDR1 SGHDN, CDR2 FVKESK. CDR3 length equals 16 residues. The V gene end was trimmed by 1 base and the J gene end by 7 bases; junction bases not matched to a gene: 8. Sample: PBMCs. This rearrangement joins TRBV14 to TRBJ2-1; TRBD2 matches at 9 bases. This TCR came from a man aged 25 to 40 in good health and CMV-seropositive. CDR3 sequence reads: CASSQGLAGTGNEQFF. CDR3 nucleotides: TGTGCCAGCAGCCAAGGGCTAGCGGGGACGGGTAATGAGCAGTTCTTC.